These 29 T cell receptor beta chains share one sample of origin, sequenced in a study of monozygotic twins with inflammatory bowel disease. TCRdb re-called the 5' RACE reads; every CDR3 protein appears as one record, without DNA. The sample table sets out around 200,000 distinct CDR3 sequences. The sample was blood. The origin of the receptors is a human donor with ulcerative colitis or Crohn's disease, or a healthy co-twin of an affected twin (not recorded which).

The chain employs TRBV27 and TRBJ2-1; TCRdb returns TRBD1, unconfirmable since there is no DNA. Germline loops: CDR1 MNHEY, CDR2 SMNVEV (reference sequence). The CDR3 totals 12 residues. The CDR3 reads CASGRVASEQFF.

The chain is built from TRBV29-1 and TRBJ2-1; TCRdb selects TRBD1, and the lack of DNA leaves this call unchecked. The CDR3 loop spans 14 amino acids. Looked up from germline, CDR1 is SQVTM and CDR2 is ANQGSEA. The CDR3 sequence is CSVWDRGSYNEQFF.

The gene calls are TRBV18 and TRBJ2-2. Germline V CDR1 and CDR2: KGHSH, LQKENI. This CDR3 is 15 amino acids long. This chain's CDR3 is CASSPDLGNTGELFF.

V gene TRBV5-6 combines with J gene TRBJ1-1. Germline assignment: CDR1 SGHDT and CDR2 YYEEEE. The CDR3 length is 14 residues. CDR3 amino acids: CASSHLTPNTEAFF.

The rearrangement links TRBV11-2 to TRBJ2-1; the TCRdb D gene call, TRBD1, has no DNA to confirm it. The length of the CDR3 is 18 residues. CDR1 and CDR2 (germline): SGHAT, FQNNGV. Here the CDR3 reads CASSPSPGTVPAYNEQFF.

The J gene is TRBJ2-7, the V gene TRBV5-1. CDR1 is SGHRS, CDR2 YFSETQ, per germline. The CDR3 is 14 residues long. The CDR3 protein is CASSLTTSTYEQYF.

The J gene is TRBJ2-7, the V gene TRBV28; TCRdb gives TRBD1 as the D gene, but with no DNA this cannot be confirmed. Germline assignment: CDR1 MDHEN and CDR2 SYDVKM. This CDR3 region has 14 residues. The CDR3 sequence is CASSLEGQGNEQYF.

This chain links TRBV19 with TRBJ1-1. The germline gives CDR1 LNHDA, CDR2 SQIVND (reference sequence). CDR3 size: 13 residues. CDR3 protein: CASSILLNTEAFF.

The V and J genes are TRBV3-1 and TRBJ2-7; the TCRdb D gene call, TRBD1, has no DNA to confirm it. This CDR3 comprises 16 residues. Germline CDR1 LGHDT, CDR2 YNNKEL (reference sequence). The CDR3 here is CASSSKGTAWTSEQYF.

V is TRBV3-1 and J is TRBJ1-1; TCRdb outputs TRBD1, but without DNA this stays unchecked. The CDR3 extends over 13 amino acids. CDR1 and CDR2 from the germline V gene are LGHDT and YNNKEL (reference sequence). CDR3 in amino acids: CASSRQGVSEAFF. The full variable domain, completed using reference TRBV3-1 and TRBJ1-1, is DTAVSQTPKYLVTQMGNDKSIKCEQNLGHDTMYWYKQDSKKFLKIMFSYNNKELIINETVPNRFSPKSPDKAHLNLHINSLELGDSAVYFCASSRQGVSEAFFGQGTRLTVV.

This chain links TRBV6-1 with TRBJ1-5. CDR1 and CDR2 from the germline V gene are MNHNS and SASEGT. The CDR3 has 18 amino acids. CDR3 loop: CASSGRVGFIYSNQPQHF.

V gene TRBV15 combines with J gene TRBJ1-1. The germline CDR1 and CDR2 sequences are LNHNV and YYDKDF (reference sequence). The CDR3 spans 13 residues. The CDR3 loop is CATSRPKGDQAFF. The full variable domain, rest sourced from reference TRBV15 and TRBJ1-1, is DAMVIQNPRYQVTQFGKPVTLSCSQTLNHNVMYWYQQKSSQAPKLLFHYYDKDFNNEADTPDNFQSRRPNTSFCFLDIRSPGLGDTAMYLCATSRPKGDQAFFGQGTRLTVV.

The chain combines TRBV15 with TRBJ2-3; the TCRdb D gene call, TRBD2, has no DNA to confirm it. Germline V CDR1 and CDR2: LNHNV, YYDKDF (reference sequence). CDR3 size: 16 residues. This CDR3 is CATRGRGGGAVDTQYF.

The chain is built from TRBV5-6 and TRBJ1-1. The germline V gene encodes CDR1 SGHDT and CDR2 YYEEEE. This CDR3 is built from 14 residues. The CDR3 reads CASSWTGGSTEAFF.

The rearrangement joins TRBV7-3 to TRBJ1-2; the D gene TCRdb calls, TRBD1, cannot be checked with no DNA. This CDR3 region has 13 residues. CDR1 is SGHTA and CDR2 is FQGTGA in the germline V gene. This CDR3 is CASSADTTEGYTF.

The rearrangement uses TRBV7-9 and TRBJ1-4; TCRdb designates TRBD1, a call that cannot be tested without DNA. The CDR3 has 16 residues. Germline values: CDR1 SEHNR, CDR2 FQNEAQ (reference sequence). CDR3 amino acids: CASSTAKTAGYEKLFF.

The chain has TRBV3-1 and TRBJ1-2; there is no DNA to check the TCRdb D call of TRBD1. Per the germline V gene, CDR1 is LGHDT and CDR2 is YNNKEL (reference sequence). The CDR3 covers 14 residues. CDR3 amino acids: CASSQGKRPGGYTF.

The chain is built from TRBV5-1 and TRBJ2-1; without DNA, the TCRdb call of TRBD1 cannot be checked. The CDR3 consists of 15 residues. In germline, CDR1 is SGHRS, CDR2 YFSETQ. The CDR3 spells CASSLDGGPDNEQFF.

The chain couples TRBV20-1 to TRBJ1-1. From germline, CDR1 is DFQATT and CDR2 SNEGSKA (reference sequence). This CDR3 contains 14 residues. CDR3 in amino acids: CSARFPTSNTEAFF.

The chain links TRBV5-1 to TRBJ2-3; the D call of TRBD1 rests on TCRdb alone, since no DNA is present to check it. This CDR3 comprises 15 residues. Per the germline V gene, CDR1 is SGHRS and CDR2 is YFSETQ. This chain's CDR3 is CASSHRTDRTDTQYF.

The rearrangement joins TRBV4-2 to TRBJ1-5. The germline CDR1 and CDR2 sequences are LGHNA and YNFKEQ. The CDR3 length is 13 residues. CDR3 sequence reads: CASSQDLVRVQHF.

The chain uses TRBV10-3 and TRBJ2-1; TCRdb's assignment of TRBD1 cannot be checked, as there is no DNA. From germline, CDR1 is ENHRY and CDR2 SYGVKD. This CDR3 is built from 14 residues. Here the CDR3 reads CAISETAGDDEQFF.

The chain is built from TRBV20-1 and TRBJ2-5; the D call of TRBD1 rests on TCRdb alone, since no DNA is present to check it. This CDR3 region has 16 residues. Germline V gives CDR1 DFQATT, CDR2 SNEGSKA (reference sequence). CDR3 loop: CSARDYGETGRETQYF.

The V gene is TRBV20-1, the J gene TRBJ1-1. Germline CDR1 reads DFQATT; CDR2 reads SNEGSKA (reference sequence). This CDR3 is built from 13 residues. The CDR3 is CKARVGSGTEAFF.

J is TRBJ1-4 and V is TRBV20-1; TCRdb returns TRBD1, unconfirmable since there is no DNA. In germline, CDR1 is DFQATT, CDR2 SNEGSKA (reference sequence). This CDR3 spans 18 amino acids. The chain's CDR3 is CSASGAGQGLTTNEKLFF.

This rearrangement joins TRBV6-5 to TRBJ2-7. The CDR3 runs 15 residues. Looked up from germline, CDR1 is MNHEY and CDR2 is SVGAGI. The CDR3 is CASSYSPESSYEQYF.

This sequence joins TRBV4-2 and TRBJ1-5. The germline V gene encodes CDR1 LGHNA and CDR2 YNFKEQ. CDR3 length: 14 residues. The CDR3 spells CASSQGENGQPQHF.

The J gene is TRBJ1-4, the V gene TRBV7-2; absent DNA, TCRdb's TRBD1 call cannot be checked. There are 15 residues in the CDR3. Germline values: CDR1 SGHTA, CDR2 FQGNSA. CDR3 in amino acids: CASSPRQGGDEKLFF.

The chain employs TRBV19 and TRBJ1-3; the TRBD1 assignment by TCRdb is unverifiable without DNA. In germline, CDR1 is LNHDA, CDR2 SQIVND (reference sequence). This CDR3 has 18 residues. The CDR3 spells CASSIDQWTAGSGNTIYF.